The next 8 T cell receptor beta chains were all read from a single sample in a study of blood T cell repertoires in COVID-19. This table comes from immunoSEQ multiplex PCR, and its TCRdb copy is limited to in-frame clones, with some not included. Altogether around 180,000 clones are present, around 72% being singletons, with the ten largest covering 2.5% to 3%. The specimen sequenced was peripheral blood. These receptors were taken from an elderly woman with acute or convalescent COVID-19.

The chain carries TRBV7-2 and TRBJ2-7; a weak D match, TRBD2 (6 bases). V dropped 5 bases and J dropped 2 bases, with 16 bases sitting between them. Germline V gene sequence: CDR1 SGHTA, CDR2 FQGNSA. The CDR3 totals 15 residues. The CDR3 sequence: CASSLEGDWTYEQYF. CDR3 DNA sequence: TGTGCCAGCAGCCTCGAAGGGGACTGGACCTACGAGCAGTACTTC.

In nucleotides, the CDR3 is TGTGCCAGCAGCGGACGACTTCAGACAGGGGTGTGGATACCCCAAGAGACCCAGTACTTC. As protein: CASSGRLQTGVWIPQETQYF. This chain uses TRBV5-8 with TRBJ2-5; 8 bases fit TRBD1. Looked up from germline, CDR1 is SGHTS and CDR2 is YDEGEE. The J segment lost 1 base and the V segment lost 4 bases, leaving 21 bases of the junction unmatched. The CDR3 length is 20 residues.

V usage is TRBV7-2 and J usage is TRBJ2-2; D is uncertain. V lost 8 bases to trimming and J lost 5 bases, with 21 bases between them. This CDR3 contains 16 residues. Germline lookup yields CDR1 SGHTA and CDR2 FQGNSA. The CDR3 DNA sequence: TGTGCCAGCCGGTTATCGCTGGAGCCGGGTACCGGGGAGCTGTTTTTT. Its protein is CASRLSLEPGTGELFF. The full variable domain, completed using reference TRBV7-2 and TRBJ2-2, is GAGVSQSPSNKVTEKGKDVELRCDPISGHTALYWYRQSLGQGLEFLIYFQGNSAPDKSGLPSDRFSAERTGGSVSTLTIQRTQQEDSAVYLCASRLSLEPGTGELFFGEGSRLTVL.

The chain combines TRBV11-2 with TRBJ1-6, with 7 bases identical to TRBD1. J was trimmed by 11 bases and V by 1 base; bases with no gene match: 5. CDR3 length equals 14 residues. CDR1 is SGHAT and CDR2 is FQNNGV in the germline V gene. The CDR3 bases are TGTGCCAGCAGCTTAGCGGACAGGAATGCACCCCTCCACTTT. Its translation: CASSLADRNAPLHF.

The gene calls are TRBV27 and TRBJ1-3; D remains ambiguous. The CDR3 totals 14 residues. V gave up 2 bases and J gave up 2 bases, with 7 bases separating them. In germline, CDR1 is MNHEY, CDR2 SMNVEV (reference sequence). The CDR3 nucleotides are TGTGCCAGCAGTTTAAACAGACCTGGAAACACCATATATTTT. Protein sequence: CASSLNRPGNTIYF.

CDR3 bases: TGCGCCAGCAGTGAAGGACTAGCGAGTAACACCGGGGAGCTGTTTTTT. Residues: CASSEGLASNTGELFF. The genes are TRBV10-2 and TRBJ2-2, with TRBD2 identical over 9 bases. V was pared by 3 bases and J by 2 bases, with 4 bases of the junction left unmatched. The CDR3 sequence is 16 residues long. The germline CDR1 and CDR2 sequences are WSHSY and SAAADI.

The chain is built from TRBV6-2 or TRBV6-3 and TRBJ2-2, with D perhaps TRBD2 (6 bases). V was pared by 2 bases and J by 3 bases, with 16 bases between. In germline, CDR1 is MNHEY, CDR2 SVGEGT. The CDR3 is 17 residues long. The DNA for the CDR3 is TGTGCCAGCAGTTACCCCCGGCAGGGAGGAGACACCGGGGAGCTGTTTTTT. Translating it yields CASSYPRQGGDTGELFF.

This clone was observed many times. In DNA, the CDR3 is TGTGCCAGCTGGAGGTCCGGGGAGCTGTTTTTT. Translation: CASWRSGELFF. The V and J genes are TRBV6-6 and TRBJ2-2, with TRBD2 as a possible D gene (5 bases). Trimming shortened V by 8 bases and J by 6 bases, and 7 bases separated the two germline ends. This CDR3 comprises 11 residues. Germline CDR1 reads MNHNY; CDR2 reads SVGAGI (reference sequence).